The clone carrying this T cell receptor (beta chain) was counted ten times or more. Its antigen is still unknown. The sample originates from a study of CD8 T cells in ankylosing spondylitis. Notes on the study in general: Clones tied to disease were said to be significantly enriched in matched ankylosing spondylitis synovial fluid. What appeared characteristic of ankylosing spondylitis blood was a TCR beta motif of fewer than ten highly homologous variants. Relatively rare in peripheral blood, disease-linked clones were also CD8+. Certain motif variants had earlier appeared in reactive arthritis synovial fluid and blood.

The CDR3 sequence is 16 residues long. Trimming at V came to 5 bases and at J to 1 base, leaving 5 bases not matched to a gene. Germline CDR1 reads MNHEY; CDR2 reads SMNVEV (reference sequence). Researchers built TCR beta libraries using quantitative 5'-RACE with molecular barcodes. TCRdb redid the calling of the 5' RACE reads with MiXCR, one entry per CDR3 protein. The sample includes about 210,000 distinct CDR3 sequences, approximately 7.3% seen only once; the top ten take 13% to 15%. This TCR derives from a male donor with ankylosing spondylitis. The sequenced material came from blood, either unsorted or a sorted T cell fraction (not recorded which). This rearrangement joins TRBV27 to TRBJ1-1; 12 bases align to TRBD1. CDR3 DNA sequence: TGTGCCAGCAGTAAGGGACAGGGGGCCTGGAACACTGAAGCTTTCTTT. Amino acids: CASSKGQGAWNTEAFF.